This T cell receptor (beta chain) originates from a study of blood T cells in healthy people across ages. Together with a sample-barcoded 5' primer, a J-beta primer mix was included in a second PCR lasting about 6 to 11 cycles. TCRdb reprocessed the 5' RACE reads with MiXCR, giving one entry per CDR3 protein. The sample holds around 750,000 distinct CDR3 sequences; about 53% are singletons and the top ten take approximately 40%. Study observations and caveats: Any changes in expanded clonotypes were possibly confounded, as donor CMV status remained unknown.

This clonotype was counted only a few times. Its antigen remains unidentified. Germline V gene lookup returns CDR1 SNHLY and CDR2 FYNNEI. Between the trimmed V and J ends, which lost 4 bases and 3 bases, there was a span of 15 bases. CDR3 length: 15 amino acids. This chain uses TRBV2 with TRBJ1-1, with D unclear. The sample consisted of blood. This sequence originates from an elderly man in good health. The CDR3 spells CASSVAQTLYTEAFF. The CDR3 coding sequence is TGTGCCAGCAGTGTGGCCCAGACACTGTACACTGAAGCTTTCTTT.